This TCR beta chain was retrieved from a study of T cells in Graves' hyperthyroidism and ophthalmopathy. Findings of the study overall: Classification by a 13 V-J model distinguished ophthalmopathy from stable hyperthyroidism. A median about 6.5 months before onset, the model predicted ophthalmopathy.

Trimming cost V 2 bases and J 5 bases, with 15 bases left between them. CDR1 and CDR2 (germline): SGHTA, FQGTGA. The CDR3 sequence is 15 residues long. What was amplified from RNA transcripts were TCR beta CDR3 regions. TCR CDR3 regions were first amplified by RT-PCR with HTBI primers. TCRdb re-called the multiplex PCR reads with MiXCR, one entry per CDR3 protein. The sample includes 600,000 to 700,000 distinct CDR3 sequences, just under 45% of them seen just once. This clonotype occurred many times. Its antigen is as yet unknown. The J gene is TRBJ1-2, the V gene TRBV7-3; TRBD1 is a possible D gene (5 bases). The sequence derives from an adult man with Graves' disease, either hyperthyroidism or ophthalmopathy (not recorded which). The source material was peripheral blood or thyroid tissue (not recorded which). The CDR3 region has the DNA TGTGCCAGCAGCTTACAGGGCAGCGGGGGTTATGGCTACACCTTC. It specifies CASSLQGSGGYGYTF.